The 25 T cell receptor beta chains below were found in one sample sequenced in a study of T cell changes during pregnancy in multiple sclerosis. TCRdb's table, derived via immunoSEQ multiplex PCR, lists solely in-frame clones and lacks some. The sample contains some 93,000 clones, approximately 92% of which appear only once. Sequenced material: peripheral blood, taken after pregnancy. These receptors all stem from a female donor with multiple sclerosis, enrolled in a pregnancy study.

This chain links TRBV5-1 with TRBJ2-7; 7 bases fit TRBD1. The V segment lost 4 bases and the J segment 1 base; nucleotides outside the gene matches: 5. Germline V gives CDR1 SGHRS, CDR2 YFSETQ. This CDR3 is 14 amino acids long. This CDR3 reads CASSPRDRSYEQYF. DNA for the CDR3: TGCGCCAGCAGCCCTCGGGACAGATCCTACGAGCAGTACTTC.

Here the CDR3 reads CAWSGGTGVGTGELFF. The CDR3 DNA follows: TGTGCCTGGAGTGGGGGGACAGGGGTGGGCACCGGGGAGCTGTTTTTT. This chain connects TRBV30 to TRBJ2-2; 10 nucleotides line up with TRBD1. The CDR3 is made up of 16 amino acids. Germline CDR1 is GTSNPN and CDR2 is SVGIG (reference sequence). Germline trimming cut 1 base from V and 4 bases from J; bases unmatched to any gene: 6.

J is TRBJ2-7 and V is TRBV28; 9 bases map to TRBD1. Germline CDR1 and CDR2: MDHEN and SYDVKM. This CDR3 contains 15 residues. Germline trimming cut 5 bases from V and 5 bases from J; bases unmatched to any gene: 10. The CDR3 nucleotides read TGTGCCAGCAGTACACCCGGGACAGGGCGTCACGAGCAGTACTTC. It encodes CASSTPGTGRHEQYF.

This clone was seen once. This sequence joins TRBV11-2 and TRBJ2-6; D is uncertain. The V and J ends lost 3 bases and 0 bases respectively, with 9 bases between them. CDR1 is SGHAT, CDR2 FQNNGV, per germline. The CDR3 totals 16 residues. The CDR3 DNA sequence: TGTGCCAGCAGCTTTTTGGCAGGCTCTGGGGCCAACGTCCTGACTTTC. It specifies CASSFLAGSGANVLTF.

The rearrangement links TRBV19 to TRBJ2-4, with 8 bases aligning to TRBD1. V lost 5 bases and J lost 0; bases outside the gene matches: 6. The V gene's germline CDR1 is LNHDA and CDR2 SQIVND (reference sequence). This CDR3 has 16 residues. Written as DNA, the CDR3 is TGTGCCAGTAGTCAAAGGACAGGGACAGCCAAAAACATTCAGTACTTC. It is translated as CASSQRTGTAKNIQYF.

V usage is TRBV19 and J usage is TRBJ1-4; TRBD1 matches 7 bases. CDR3 length: 13 residues. Germline CDR1 is LNHDA and CDR2 is SQIVND (reference sequence). J gave up 10 bases and V 5 bases, and 7 bases lay outside the gene matches. CDR3 amino acids: CASSPGQLGKLFF. Here the CDR3 DNA reads TGTGCCAGTAGTCCGGGACAGTTGGGAAAACTGTTTTTT.

This clone is labeled as medium-sized. The J gene is TRBJ1-1, the V gene TRBV6-1; maybe TRBD1 (6 bases). Germline CDR1 and CDR2: MNHNS and SASEGT. The CDR3 runs to 13 residues. The V end was cut by 3 bases, the J end by 3 bases, with 8 bases between. DNA of the CDR3: TGTGCCAGCAGTGAGGGGGCGCACACTGAAGCTTTCTTT. Its translation: CASSEGAHTEAFF.

The chain recombines TRBV11-3 with TRBJ1-1, with a weak D call TRBD1 (5 bases). This CDR3 is 16 amino acids long. The ends were cut back, 3 bases at V and 2 bases at J, with 16 bases in the middle. Germline CDR1 reads SGHNT; CDR2 reads YENEEA. CDR3 in DNA: TGTGCCAGCAGCTTGGGGGGTAGAGGAGGAAACACTGAAGCTTTCTTT. Translated, it gives CASSLGGRGGNTEAFF.

This CDR3 is CASSLVVRGYGYTF. The CDR3 nucleotides are TGCGCCAGCAGCTTGGTGGTGCGGGGCTATGGCTACACCTTC. This sequence joins TRBV5-1 and TRBJ1-2; D unclear. CDR3 length equals 14 residues. V was pared by 0 bases and J by 4 bases, with 10 bases between. In germline, CDR1 is SGHRS, CDR2 YFSETQ.

This chain connects TRBV7-6 to TRBJ2-2; 7 nucleotides agree with TRBD1. The J segment lost 0 bases and the V segment lost 5 bases, leaving 3 bases of the junction unmatched. The CDR3 runs to 15 residues. Germline V gene data show CDR1 as SGHVS and CDR2 as FNYEAQ. The CDR3 protein is CASSAQGANTGELFF. CDR3 nucleotides: TGTGCCAGCAGCGCTCAGGGGGCGAACACCGGGGAGCTGTTTTTT.

The rearrangement links TRBV25-1 to TRBJ1-4; TRBD1 is a possible D gene (5 bases). Germline loops: CDR1 MGHDK, CDR2 SYGVNS. Trimming stripped 4 bases from V and 5 bases from J, with 17 bases between. CDR3 length: 16 amino acids. The chain's CDR3 is CASSVPQAGLNEKLFF. As DNA, the CDR3 is TGTGCCAGCAGTGTTCCTCAGGCAGGGTTAAATGAAAAACTGTTTTTT.

The chain couples TRBV6-1 to TRBJ2-1, with a possible D match to TRBD1 (7 bases). Germline V gene sequence: CDR1 MNHNS, CDR2 SASEGT. This CDR3 comprises 14 residues. The V end was cut by 7 bases, the J end by 0 bases, with 10 bases between. The CDR3 nucleotides read TGTGCCAGCACAGGGGGGCACTCCTACAATGAGCAGTTCTTC. It encodes CASTGGHSYNEQFF.

This clone has only one observation. The chain links TRBV7-2 to TRBJ1-6; 7 positions agree with TRBD1. The CDR3 extends over 13 amino acids. From germline, CDR1 is SGHTA and CDR2 FQGNSA. V shed 6 bases and J 6 bases; nucleotides not matched to a gene: 2. CDR3 DNA sequence: TGTGCCAGCAGGGGACAGAGTAATTCACCCCTCCACTTT. Its protein product is CASRGQSNSPLHF.

CDR3 nucleotide sequence: TGTGCCAGCAGTTCCAGACAGGGGGACGACACTGAAGCTTTCTTT. Protein sequence: CASSSRQGDDTEAFF. The chain combines TRBV27 with TRBJ1-1; 9 bases agree with TRBD1. The CDR3 sequence is 15 residues long. The germline gives CDR1 MNHEY, CDR2 SMNVEV (reference sequence). With V trimmed by 4 bases and J by 3 bases, 6 bases remained unmatched.

The V call is TRBV11-2, the J call TRBJ2-5, with TRBD2 matching over 8 bases. The CDR3 spans 15 residues. J was trimmed by 5 bases and V by 8 bases; bases with no gene match: 13. Germline CDR1 and CDR2: SGHAT and FQNNGV. The CDR3 DNA reads TGTGCCAGCTCCCGAGGGGGAGCGGGAGTCGAGACCCAGTACTTC. It is translated as CASSRGGAGVETQYF.

The chain carries TRBV6-1 and TRBJ2-7; D is possibly TRBD1 (6 bases). The germline V gene has CDR1 MNHNS and CDR2 SASEGT. CDR3 length: 13 amino acids. The ends were cut back, 7 bases at V and 5 bases at J, with 15 bases in the middle. CDR3 sequence: CASTEQGRNEQYF. The CDR3, as DNA: TGTGCCAGCACGGAACAGGGAAGGAACGAGCAGTACTTC.

The CDR3 nucleotides are TGTGCCAGCAGCCTGCGGGACGGCACCTACGAGCAGTACTTC. Amino acid sequence: CASSLRDGTYEQYF. The chain recombines TRBV11-2 with TRBJ2-7; D is perhaps TRBD2 (6 bases). CDR1 and CDR2 from the germline V gene are SGHAT and FQNNGV. CDR3 size: 14 residues. Deletions cut 5 bases from V and 2 bases from J, with 13 bases between.

The chain joins TRBV10-3 to TRBJ1-6; D might be TRBD1 (5 bases). This CDR3 comprises 13 residues. V shed 10 bases and J shed 1 base, with 8 bases lying between them. Germline CDR1 is ENHRY and CDR2 is SYGVKD. CDR3 region: CATQGSYNSPLHF. The CDR3 nucleotides are TGTGCCACGCAGGGTTCCTATAATTCACCCCTCCACTTT.

The J gene is TRBJ2-1, the V gene TRBV5-1; 9 bases are shared with TRBD2. CDR1 and CDR2 (germline): SGHRS, YFSETQ. The CDR3 is 16 residues long. Unmatched junction bases numbered 10, after V lost 0 bases and J lost 9 bases. The CDR3 DNA follows: TGCGCCAGCAGCTTGGCCATAGGGGCGGGAGGGAGTGAGCAGTTCTTC. It yields the protein CASSLAIGAGGSEQFF. The full variable domain, in which reference TRBV5-1 and TRBJ2-1 provide the parts outside the CDR3, is KAGVTQTPRYLIKTRGQQVTLSCSPISGHRSVSWYQQTPGQGLQFLFEYFSETQRNKGNFPGRFSGRQFSNSRSEMNVSTLELGDSALYLCASSLAIGAGGSEQFFGPGTRLTVL.

The V gene is TRBV9, the J gene TRBJ1-1; no clear D gene. The germline V gene encodes CDR1 SGDLS and CDR2 YYNGEE. V was trimmed by 1 base and J by 0 bases, leaving 4 bases between them. The CDR3 has 13 residues. The CDR3 loop is CASSVQMNTEAFF. In DNA, the CDR3 is TGTGCCAGCAGCGTACAGATGAACACTGAAGCTTTCTTT.

The chain carries TRBV2 and TRBJ1-1, with D perhaps TRBD1 (5 bases). This CDR3 spans 15 amino acids. In germline, CDR1 is SNHLY, CDR2 FYNNEI. V was pared by 3 bases and J by 2 bases, with 13 bases between. The CDR3 nucleotides read TGTGCCAGCAGTGATCAAATCAGGGTTAACACTGAAGCTTTCTTT. It codes for CASSDQIRVNTEAFF.

This clone was picked up one time. The CDR3 spells CASSIVGGGELFF. CDR3 bases: TGTGCCAGTAGTATTGTCGGGGGAGGGGAGCTGTTTTTT. This chain joins TRBV19 and TRBJ2-2; D may be TRBD2 (6 bases). CDR3 length: 13 amino acids. The germline V gene encodes CDR1 LNHDA and CDR2 SQIVND (reference sequence). The V and J ends lost 3 bases and 8 bases respectively, with 10 bases between them.

The chain employs TRBV9 and TRBJ2-1, with 13 bases identical to TRBD2. The trim removed 3 bases at V and 7 bases at J, leaving 7 bases unmatched. The CDR3 consists of 16 residues. CDR1 and CDR2 from the germline V gene are SGDLS and YYNGEE. The CDR3 loop is CASSGGLAGTGNEQFF. The CDR3 coding sequence is TGTGCCAGCAGCGGGGGACTAGCGGGGACCGGTAATGAGCAGTTCTTC.

J is TRBJ2-6 and V is TRBV5-6, with TRBD1 matching over 10 bases. The CDR3 runs to 19 residues. V shed 1 base and J 1 base; nucleotides not matched to a gene: 8. CDR1 and CDR2 (germline): SGHDT, YYEEEE. For the CDR3, the DNA is TGTGCCAGCAGCTTGAGTCGCGGGACAGGGGTGTCTGGGGCCAACGTCCTGACTTTC. Its protein is CASSLSRGTGVSGANVLTF.

This chain connects TRBV11-2 to TRBJ2-5; 8 bases match TRBD1. V gave up 5 bases and J gave up 4 bases; unmatched junction bases: 9. This CDR3 comprises 15 residues. From germline, CDR1 is SGHAT and CDR2 FQNNGV. Here the CDR3 reads CASSLPQGARETQYF. CDR3 sequence (DNA): TGTGCCAGCAGCCTACCTCAGGGGGCGAGAGAGACCCAGTACTTC.